This T cell receptor (beta chain) was recorded in a study of control samples from healthy donors and cancer patients. Profiling relied on immunoSEQ multiplex PCR, and the TCRdb table lists in-frame clones only, not all of them. The data show 150,000 or so clones, 94% seen once. The V and J ends lost 1 base and 0 bases respectively, with 10 bases between them. The CDR3 is 16 residues long. CDR1 and CDR2 from the germline V gene are SNHLY and FYNNEI. The origin of this receptor is a man aged 40-49 years in good health. The chain recombines TRBV2 with TRBJ1-3; D unclear. Specimen: blood. The CDR3 is CASSEGTGSSGNTIYF. The CDR3 bases are TGTGCCAGCAGTGAAGGAACGGGGAGCTCTGGAAACACCATATATTTT.